Each of the 24 T cell receptor beta chains below was sequenced from the same sample in a study of metastatic and nonmetastatic thyroid tumors. Thyroid surgery had not been preceded by any treatment in any patient. From the PCR reads, TCRdb re-called clones with MiXCR. The profile shows approximately 17,000 clones, more than 20% of them singletons. Sequenced: blood. These receptors originate from a male donor with papillary thyroid cancer or a benign thyroid nodule (not recorded which). Some clones in this sample may be carry-over from other donors' samples.

This clone occurred many times. As DNA, the CDR3 is TGTGCCACCAGTGATTCCAACTACAATGAGCAGTTCTTC. Its protein is CATSDSNYNEQFF. J is TRBJ2-1 and V is TRBV24-1; no clear D. Germline V gene data show CDR1 as KGHDR and CDR2 as SFDVKD. V lost 2 bases, J lost 3 bases, and 4 bases lay in between. There are 13 residues in the CDR3.

Many counts were recorded for this clone. This chain links TRBV5-6 with TRBJ1-5, with unresolved D. Trimming removed 1 base at V and 3 bases at J, with 8 bases between. Looked up from germline, CDR1 is SGHDT and CDR2 is YYEEEE. The CDR3 covers 14 residues. The CDR3 region has the DNA TGTGCCAGCAGCTTGAACACTTTCAATCAGCCCCAGCATTTT. Protein: CASSLNTFNQPQHF.

The rearrangement joins TRBV20-1 to TRBJ2-1; 8 bases fit TRBD2. With 3 bases clipped from V and 3 bases from J, the junction kept 4 bases outside the gene matches. The length of the CDR3 is 14 residues. The germline CDR1 and CDR2 sequences are DFQATT and SNEGSKA (reference sequence). This chain's CDR3 is CSARTSVDYNEQFF. DNA for the CDR3: TGCAGTGCTAGGACTAGCGTCGACTACAATGAGCAGTTCTTC.

The table lists this clone with many counts. This could be a read error, since a much larger clone is one nucleotide away. The sample carries other DNA sequences with the same CDR3. V gene TRBV5-1 combines with J gene TRBJ1-4, with 7 bases lining up with TRBD1. This CDR3 is built from 13 residues. CDR1 is SGHRS, CDR2 YFSETQ, per germline. The CDR3 DNA is TGCGCCAGCCGGGACAGCGGCAATGAAAAACTGTTTTTC. It codes for CASRDSGNEKLFF.

By sample share, this clone is medium-sized (0.01 to 0.1%). The V gene is TRBV6-4, the J gene TRBJ2-3; D is perhaps TRBD2 (6 bases). V was pared by 2 bases and J by 3 bases, with 12 bases between. The CDR3 is 15 residues long. Germline V CDR1 and CDR2: MRHNA, SNTAGT. This CDR3 is CASSDRLGDTDTQYF. The CDR3 DNA follows: TGTGCCAGCAGTGACCGACTAGGTGATACAGATACGCAGTATTTT.

This clone occurred a few times. The chain links TRBV6-1 to TRBJ1-5, with TRBD1 matching over 9 bases. The V gene end was trimmed by 7 bases and the J gene end by 5 bases; junction bases not matched to a gene: 6. The CDR3 runs to 14 residues. CDR1 and CDR2 (germline): MNHNS, SASEGT. The CDR3 sequence is CASTFTGGYQPQHF. CDR3 sequence (DNA): TGTGCCAGCACCTTTACAGGGGGCTATCAGCCCCAGCATTTT.

The V call is TRBV9, the J call TRBJ1-6; weak D call: TRBD1 (5 bases). Germline CDR1 reads SGDLS; CDR2 reads YYNGEE. Trimming removed 0 bases at V and 5 bases at J, with 12 bases between. The CDR3 contains 16 residues. The CDR3 DNA sequence: TGTGCCAGCAGCGTAGTTAGGGAGGGGCATAATTCACCCCTCCACTTT. Protein sequence: CASSVVREGHNSPLHF.

This clone was counted ten times or more. The chain uses TRBV29-1 and TRBJ2-5, with unresolved D. The CDR3 spans 13 residues. Trimming removed 3 bases from V and 3 bases from J, with 11 bases in between. Per germline, CDR1 SQVTM and CDR2 ANQGSEA. CDR3 sequence (DNA): TGCAGCGTTGAGGCAACACCGAAAGAGACCCAGTACTTC. The encoded protein is CSVEATPKETQYF.

This clone was seen a few times. The V and J genes are TRBV28 and TRBJ1-3; 10 bases are shared with TRBD1. CDR3 length: 14 residues. In germline, CDR1 is MDHEN, CDR2 SYDVKM. V lost 9 bases to trimming and J lost 4 bases; unmatched junction nucleotides: 6. CDR3 region: CASGTGVEGNTIYF. The CDR3 region has the DNA TGTGCCAGTGGGACAGGGGTGGAAGGAAACACCATATATTTT.

This clone is medium-sized by share. The gene calls are TRBV6-1 and TRBJ2-7; a weak D match, TRBD1 (5 bases). This CDR3 contains 12 residues. Trimming pared 11 bases from V and 1 base from J, leaving 12 bases between. In germline, CDR1 is MNHNS, CDR2 SASEGT. CDR3 residues: CARLTASYEQYF. The CDR3 nucleotides read TGTGCCCGACTGACAGCATCCTACGAGCAGTACTTC.

This clone was picked up many times. The gene calls are TRBV30 and TRBJ2-1; D is possibly TRBD2 (5 bases). V was cut by 0 bases and J by 5 bases, with 14 bases left in between. The germline V gene has CDR1 GTSNPN and CDR2 SVGIG (reference sequence). CDR3 length: 15 residues. The CDR3 region is CAWSVTGRANNEQFF. CDR3 DNA sequence: TGTGCCTGGAGTGTGACCGGGCGGGCCAACAATGAGCAGTTCTTC.

This clone is deemed medium-sized. The chain has TRBV20-1 and TRBJ1-4; TRBD1 is a possible D gene (5 bases). Trimming took 0 bases from V and 8 from J, leaving 13 bases between them. The CDR3 contains 14 residues. CDR1 and CDR2 (germline): DFQATT, SNEGSKA (reference sequence). This chain's CDR3 is CSAREGGEWEKLFF. CDR3 in DNA: TGCAGTGCTAGAGAGGGAGGGGAGTGGGAAAAACTGTTTTTT.

This clone has a count of ten or more. The chain employs TRBV28 and TRBJ2-1; possible D gene TRBD2, 6 bases. The V end was cut by 5 bases, the J end by 9 bases, with 11 bases between. The CDR3 extends over 12 amino acids. Germline CDR1 MDHEN, CDR2 SYDVKM. The CDR3, as DNA: TGTGCCAGCAGTCCACTGGAGGGTGAGCAGTTCTTC. This translates into CASSPLEGEQFF. Filled out from reference TRBV28 and TRBJ2-1, the complete variable domain reads DVKVTQSSRYLVKRTGEKVFLECVQDMDHENMFWYRQDPGLGLRLIYFSYDVKMKEKGDIPEGYSVSREKKERFSLILESASTNQTSMYLCASSPLEGEQFFGPGTRLTVL.

This clone was counted at least ten times. This chain links TRBV19 with TRBJ2-5; 7 nucleotides agree with TRBD1. The CDR3 consists of 16 residues. The trim removed 5 bases at V and 2 bases at J, leaving 11 bases unmatched. CDR1 and CDR2 from the germline V gene are LNHDA and SQIVND (reference sequence). CDR3: CASSDTGTAKQETQYF. Written as DNA, the CDR3 is TGTGCCAGTAGTGACACCGGGACAGCAAAGCAAGAGACCCAGTACTTC.

Within the sample, this clone is medium-sized. The chain recombines TRBV7-3 with TRBJ1-2; 12 nucleotides line up with TRBD1. In germline, CDR1 is SGHTA, CDR2 FQGTGA. After removal of 5 bases from V and 6 bases from J, the junction contained 10 bases not matched to a gene. The CDR3 is 16 residues long. The CDR3 spells CASSPRDRGPVDGYTF. CDR3 DNA sequence: TGTGCCAGCAGCCCGCGGGACAGGGGGCCAGTTGATGGCTACACCTTC.

Turning to this clone: Being one base from a much bigger clone, this may be a read error. Other DNA sequences of this sample code for an identical CDR3. The chain is built from TRBV19 and TRBJ2-3; TRBD2 agrees at 10 bases. Trimming cost V 4 bases and J 6 bases; bases outside gene matches: 10. Germline loops: CDR1 LNHDA, CDR2 SQIVND (reference sequence). This CDR3 is built from 16 residues. CDR3 in DNA: TGTGCCAGTAGTAGACTAGCGGGCTTCCCTACCGATACGCAGTATTTT. Amino acid sequence: CASSRLAGFPTDTQYF.

This clone qualifies as medium-sized. The V and J genes are TRBV20-1 and TRBJ2-7, with D possibly being TRBD2 (6 bases). The germline gives CDR1 DFQATT, CDR2 SNEGSKA (reference sequence). The CDR3 spans 15 residues. Trimming cost V 0 bases and J 7 bases, with 19 bases left between them. DNA of the CDR3: TGCAGTGCTAGAGATGTGGGCGGGATCACCTTGGAGCAGTACTTC. Translation: CSARDVGGITLEQYF.

This rearrangement joins TRBV2 to TRBJ2-1, with TRBD1 as a possible D gene (5 bases). The ends were cut back, 4 bases at V and 15 bases at J, with 19 bases in the middle. This CDR3 is 13 amino acids long. Germline CDR1 and CDR2: SNHLY and FYNNEI. CDR3 protein: CASSGRTQTIWFF. CDR3 coding DNA: TGTGCCAGCAGTGGCCGGACACAAACAATATGGTTCTTC.

This clone is labeled medium-sized. The V and J genes are TRBV6-1 and TRBJ2-7; D is possibly TRBD1 (6 bases). With 4 bases removed from V and 2 bases from J, the gap between germline ends came to 12 bases. The germline gives CDR1 MNHNS, CDR2 SASEGT. The CDR3 extends over 14 amino acids. The CDR3 protein is CASSVRQGPYEQYF. The CDR3 DNA reads TGTGCCAGCAGTGTTCGGCAGGGGCCCTACGAGCAGTACTTC.

This clone is categorized as medium-sized. The CDR3 spells CSAKDPTGRDYGYTF. CDR3 DNA sequence: TGCAGTGCTAAAGATCCGACAGGGAGAGACTATGGCTACACCTTC. This chain uses TRBV20-1 with TRBJ1-2, with TRBD1 matching over 7 bases. The CDR3 totals 15 residues. Germline values: CDR1 DFQATT, CDR2 SNEGSKA (reference sequence). V was pared by 4 bases and J by 3 bases, with 11 bases of the junction left unmatched.

This clone has just a few counts. The V gene is TRBV4-2, the J gene TRBJ1-2, with 9 bases fitting TRBD1. Germline assignment: CDR1 LGHNA and CDR2 YNFKEQ. The V gene end was trimmed by 0 bases and the J gene end by 7 bases; junction bases not matched to a gene: 6. The CDR3 extends over 15 amino acids. The CDR3 reads CASSQETGGGRGYTF. The CDR3 coding sequence is TGTGCCAGCAGCCAAGAAACAGGGGGCGGCCGTGGCTACACCTTC.

The chain recombines TRBV11-2 with TRBJ2-7; 7 bases match TRBD2. Per the germline V gene, CDR1 is SGHAT and CDR2 is FQNNGV. Losses at the gene ends were 6 bases for V and 6 bases for J; bases not matched to a gene: 11. There are 14 residues in the CDR3. CDR3 amino acids: CASSSPGTTIEQYF. The CDR3 DNA sequence: TGTGCCAGCAGTTCTCCCGGGACTACTATCGAGCAGTACTTC.

Note on this clone: This could be a read error, since a much larger clone is one nucleotide away. The chain combines TRBV28 with TRBJ2-5, with 10 positions matching TRBD1. Germline CDR1 is MDHEN and CDR2 is SYDVKM. Trimming took 4 bases from V and 5 from J; bases not matched to a gene: 4. There are 14 residues in the CDR3. The CDR3 DNA reads TGTGCCAGCAGTTCGGGACAGGGGTGGGAGACCCAGTACTTC. As protein: CASSSGQGWETQYF.

V and J are TRBV12-3 or TRBV12-4 and TRBJ1-1, with D maybe TRBD1 (5 bases). The CDR3 extends over 15 amino acids. V was pared by 0 bases and J by 3 bases, with 11 bases between. This CDR3 reads CASSLAGRIDTEAFF. In DNA, the CDR3 is TGTGCCAGCAGTTTAGCGGGACGGATCGACACTGAAGCTTTCTTT.